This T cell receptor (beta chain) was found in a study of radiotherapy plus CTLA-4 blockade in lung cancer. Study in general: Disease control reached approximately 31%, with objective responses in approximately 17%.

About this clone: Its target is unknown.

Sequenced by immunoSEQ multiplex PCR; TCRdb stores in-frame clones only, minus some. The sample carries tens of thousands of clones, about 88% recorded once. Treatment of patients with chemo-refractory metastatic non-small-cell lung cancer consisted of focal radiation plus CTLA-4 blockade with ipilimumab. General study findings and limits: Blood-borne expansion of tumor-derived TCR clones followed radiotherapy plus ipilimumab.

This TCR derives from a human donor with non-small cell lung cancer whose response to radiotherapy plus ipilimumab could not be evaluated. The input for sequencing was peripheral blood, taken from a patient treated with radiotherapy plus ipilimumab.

CDR3 in DNA: TGTGCCAGTAGTCTGGGACAGTCTACCTACGAGCAGTACTTC. Its protein product is CASSLGQSTYEQYF. The rearrangement joins TRBV19 to TRBJ2-7; 7 nucleotides agree with TRBD1. V trimming: 5 bases; J trimming: 2 bases; junction bases outside the gene matches: 6. Germline V lookup: CDR1 LNHDA, CDR2 SQIVND (reference sequence). CDR3 length equals 14 residues.